The source of this T cell receptor (beta chain) is a study of Graves' ophthalmopathy and Graves' hyperthyroidism. Germline values: CDR1 SGHTA, CDR2 FQGNSA. This CDR3 has 16 amino acids. Trimming cost V 3 bases and J 4 bases, with 13 bases left between them. Transcripts of RNA were the source for amplifying TCR beta CDR3 regions. The first-round RT-PCR employed HTBI primers together with the Qiagen OneStep RT-PCR kit. A multiplex PCR was then performed as the second round. MiXCR, run by TCRdb on the multiplex PCR reads, gives a single entry per CDR3 protein. The repertoire holds 600,000 to 700,000 distinct CDR3 sequences, with about 40% as singletons. The evidence that diagnosis relied on was clinical symptoms, serum thyroxine, TRAb, thyroid ultrasound and orbital computed tomography. From fresh peripheral blood, about 10 ml in volume, the PBMCs were obtained. This clonotype has a single count. Its antigen is as yet unknown.

Study-level points and caveats: Using 13 signatures, a model distinguished ophthalmopathy from stable hyperthyroidism, reaching roughly 90% sensitivity and about 81% specificity. Sensitivity of roughly 71% and specificity of 72.22% were achieved by the model that predicted ophthalmopathy progression.

Material: peripheral blood. The J gene is TRBJ2-6, the V gene TRBV7-2; D might be TRBD1 (6 bases). This clonotype originated in an adult man with Graves' ophthalmopathy. The CDR3 loop is CASSFGRGAGANVLTF. DNA of the CDR3: TGTGCCAGCAGCTTTGGCAGGGGAGCCGGGGCCAACGTCCTGACTTTC.